Below, one T cell receptor beta chain is given with its context. This entry belongs to a study of T-cell reconstitution after alpha-beta-depleted transplantation in children. CDR1 and CDR2 (germline): SGHDT, YYEEEE. There are 16 residues in the CDR3. Trimming took off 2 bases at V and 4 bases at J, with 16 bases between the two ends. Using unique molecular identifiers, the investigators prepared the TCRbeta library. TCRdb re-called the PCR reads with MiXCR, one entry per CDR3 protein. The sample lists about 350,000 distinct CDR3 sequences, about an eighth occurring once. This sequence originates from a human donor who donated a stem cell graft to a child with Fanconi anemia. The sample in question was PBMCs, obtained from the stem cell graft. J is TRBJ2-1 and V is TRBV5-6; D is possibly TRBD1 (6 bases). CDR3 amino acids: CASSFYMGHSYNEQFF. The DNA of the CDR3 is TGTGCCAGCAGCTTTTATATGGGACACTCTTACAATGAGCAGTTCTTC. Full variable domain (remainder filled in from reference TRBV5-6 and TRBJ2-1): DAGVTQSPTHLIKTRGQQVTLRCSPKSGHDTVSWYQQALGQGPQFIFQYYEEEERQRGNFPDRFSGHQFPNYSSELNVNALLLGDSALYLCASSFYMGHSYNEQFFGPGTRLTVL.